These 16 T cell receptor beta chains share one sample of origin, sequenced in a study of response to subunit inactivated influenza vaccine. TCRdb reprocessed the RT-PCR reads with MiXCR, giving one entry per CDR3 protein. The sample shows 530,000 or so distinct CDR3 sequences, roughly 15% of them seen only once. The source was PBMCs from blood, collected 11 to 12 days after vaccination. The receptors originated from a man aged 50 to 59 who received an inactivated influenza vaccine.

The chain recombines TRBV5-1 with TRBJ2-1; 7 nucleotides agree with TRBD2. Trimming at V came to 5 bases and at J to 4 bases, leaving 6 bases not matched to a gene. This CDR3 is 14 amino acids long. The germline V gene encodes CDR1 SGHRS and CDR2 YFSETQ. Written as DNA, the CDR3 is TGCGCCAGCAGGGCAGCGGGACTTTACAATGAGCAGTTCTTC. Protein sequence: CASRAAGLYNEQFF.

This clonotype has only a few counts. The rearrangement links TRBV27 to TRBJ2-7; D possibly corresponds to TRBD1 (6 bases). Germline V gives CDR1 MNHEY, CDR2 SMNVEV (reference sequence). The CDR3 has 14 amino acids. The germline V and J ends were trimmed by 5 bases and 2 bases, with 13 bases remaining between them. The CDR3 bases are TGTGCCAGCAGTCCCAGGACAGAGACCTACGAGCAGTACTTC. This gives the protein CASSPRTETYEQYF.

This clonotype has only a few counts. The chain employs TRBV5-1 and TRBJ2-7, with unresolved D. Trimming shortened V by 1 base and J by 2 bases, and 10 bases separated the two germline ends. Per germline, CDR1 SGHRS and CDR2 YFSETQ. The CDR3 has 14 residues. CDR3 bases: TGCGCCAGCAGCTTGATCGACACAACCTACGAGCAGTACTTC. Encoded protein: CASSLIDTTYEQYF.

The chain couples TRBV7-2 to TRBJ2-7, with TRBD1 matching over 8 bases. The V segment lost 3 bases and the J segment 0 bases; nucleotides outside the gene matches: 7. Germline V gene data show CDR1 as SGHTA and CDR2 as FQGNSA. The CDR3 has 16 residues. The CDR3: CASSLSRTGSSYEQYF. The CDR3 nucleotides read TGTGCCAGCAGCTTGTCCCGGACAGGGAGCTCCTACGAGCAGTACTTC.

This clonotype has only a few counts. The chain carries TRBV28 and TRBJ2-6; 8 bases match TRBD1. Germline CDR1 is MDHEN and CDR2 is SYDVKM. CDR3 length equals 17 residues. V lost 6 bases, J lost 2 bases, and 9 bases stayed unmatched. The CDR3 protein is CASSPGTGVTGANVLTF. The CDR3 DNA follows: TGTGCCAGCAGCCCCGGGACAGGTGTGACTGGGGCCAACGTCCTGACTTTC.

V usage is TRBV30 and J usage is TRBJ2-1; TRBD1 matches at 9 bases. This CDR3 has 12 amino acids. Germline V gene sequence: CDR1 GTSNPN, CDR2 SVGIG (reference sequence). V shed 2 bases, J shed 9 bases, and the junction held 2 bases outside the gene matches. The DNA of the CDR3 is TGTGCCTGGAGTCTGGACAGGGGTGAGCAGTTCTTC. It codes for CAWSLDRGEQFF.

The CDR3 region has the DNA TGTGCCAGCAGCTCTTCTCCGACAGGGGATCAGCCCCAGCATTTT. As protein: CASSSSPTGDQPQHF. The chain is built from TRBV5-5 and TRBJ1-5, with TRBD1 matching over 8 bases. V was pared by 3 bases and J by 5 bases, with 7 bases of the junction left unmatched. Looked up from germline, CDR1 is SGHKS and CDR2 is YYEKEE (reference sequence). CDR3 length equals 15 residues.

The V gene is TRBV7-2, the J gene TRBJ2-2, with D maybe TRBD2 (6 bases). The CDR3 has 16 residues. Germline CDR1 SGHTA, CDR2 FQGNSA. Trimming removed 0 bases from V and 7 bases from J, with 15 bases in between. The CDR3 loop reads CASSLARRGLGGELFF. CDR3 nucleotide sequence: TGTGCCAGCAGCTTAGCTCGGAGGGGATTGGGCGGGGAGCTGTTTTTT.

The rearrangement uses TRBV7-6 and TRBJ2-7; the D gene is possibly TRBD2 (6 bases). The CDR3 has 14 amino acids. The V end lost 1 base, the J end lost 3 bases, and 10 bases lay between the germline ends. Germline V gene sequence: CDR1 SGHVS, CDR2 FNYEAQ. CDR3 region: CASSLVVADYEQYF. The CDR3 nucleotides are TGTGCCAGCAGCTTAGTAGTAGCGGACTACGAGCAGTACTTC.

A note on this clonotype: The junction does not match germline at one end; this may be a read error. The chain combines TRBV6-2 or TRBV6-3 with TRBJ1-1, with unresolved D. In germline, CDR1 is MNHEY, CDR2 SVGEGT. This CDR3 comprises 14 residues. This CDR3 reads CPSSPNPVYTEAFF. In DNA, the CDR3 is TGTCCCAGCAGCCCCAACCCAGTGTACACTGAAGCTTTCTTT.

This clonotype was picked up a small number of times. The chain links TRBV5-6 to TRBJ2-7; TRBD2 agrees at 10 bases. The CDR3 is made up of 15 amino acids. Germline V gene lookup returns CDR1 SGHDT and CDR2 YYEEEE. Trimming removed 1 base from V and 3 bases from J; junction bases left unmatched: 4. The CDR3 is CASSLSTSGNYEQYF. In DNA, the CDR3 is TGTGCCAGCAGCTTGTCAACTAGCGGGAACTACGAGCAGTACTTC. The full variable domain, completed using reference TRBV5-6 and TRBJ2-7, is DAGVTQSPTHLIKTRGQQVTLRCSPKSGHDTVSWYQQALGQGPQFIFQYYEEEERQRGNFPDRFSGHQFPNYSSELNVNALLLGDSALYLCASSLSTSGNYEQYFGPGTRLTVT.

CDR3 amino acids: CASMALRAETQYF. Written as DNA, the CDR3 is TGTGCCAGCATGGCCCTACGCGCTGAGACCCAGTACTTC. The chain combines TRBV2 with TRBJ2-5; no firm D call. Germline loops: CDR1 SNHLY, CDR2 FYNNEI. The CDR3 has 13 residues. Trimming pared 7 bases from V and 5 bases from J, leaving 14 bases between.

This clonotype was recorded many times. The CDR3 protein is CASSFGQGNQPQHF. Written as DNA, the CDR3 is TGTGCCAGCAGCTTCGGACAGGGGAATCAGCCCCAGCATTTT. The chain couples TRBV7-2 to TRBJ1-5; 9 bases map to TRBD1. V lost 3 bases and J lost 4; bases outside the gene matches: 1. The CDR3 is made up of 14 amino acids. Germline CDR1 SGHTA, CDR2 FQGNSA.

The V and J genes are TRBV6-1 and TRBJ1-6; a weak D match, TRBD1 (6 bases). CDR1 and CDR2 from the germline V gene are MNHNS and SASEGT. V was cut by 10 bases and J by 5 bases, with 18 bases left in between. The length of the CDR3 is 15 residues. CDR3 region: CATGPRDTNNSPLHF. The CDR3 nucleotides read TGTGCCACCGGACCTAGGGACACGAATAATTCACCCCTCCACTTT.

This clonotype was observed many times. This rearrangement joins TRBV15 to TRBJ1-2, with D possibly TRBD1 on 5 matching bases. The V end lost 3 bases, the J end lost 6 bases, and 11 bases lay between the germline ends. This CDR3 contains 13 residues. The germline V gene has CDR1 LNHNV and CDR2 YYDKDF (reference sequence). CDR3 nucleotides: TGTGCCACCAGCAGCCTTTGGGGGGATGGCTACACCTTC. It translates to CATSSLWGDGYTF.

The chain employs TRBV5-6 and TRBJ2-6, with 8 bases lining up with TRBD1. The CDR3 runs to 19 residues. V trimming: 0 bases; J trimming: 4 bases; junction bases outside the gene matches: 12. Germline V lookup: CDR1 SGHDT, CDR2 YYEEEE. The DNA of the CDR3 is TGTGCCAGCAGCTTGGGTGGGACAGGACGCTTCTCGGGGGCCAACGTCCTGACTTTC. Translated: CASSLGGTGRFSGANVLTF.